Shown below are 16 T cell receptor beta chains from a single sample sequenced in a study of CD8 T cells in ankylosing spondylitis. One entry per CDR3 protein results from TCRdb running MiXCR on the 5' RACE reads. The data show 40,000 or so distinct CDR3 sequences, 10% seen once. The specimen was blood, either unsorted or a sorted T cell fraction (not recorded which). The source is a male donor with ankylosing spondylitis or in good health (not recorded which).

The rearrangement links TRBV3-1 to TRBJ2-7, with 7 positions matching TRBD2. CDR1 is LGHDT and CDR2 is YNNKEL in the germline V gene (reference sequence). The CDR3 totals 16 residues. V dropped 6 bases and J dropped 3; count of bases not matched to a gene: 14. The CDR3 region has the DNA TGTGCCAGCAGTCACAACGGGGCTAGCGGACACTACGAGCAGTACTTC. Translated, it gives CASSHNGASGHYEQYF.

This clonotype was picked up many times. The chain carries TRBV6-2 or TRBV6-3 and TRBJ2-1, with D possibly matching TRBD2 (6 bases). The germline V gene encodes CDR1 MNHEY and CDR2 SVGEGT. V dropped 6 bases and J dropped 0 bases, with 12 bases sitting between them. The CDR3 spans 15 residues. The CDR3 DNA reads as TGTGCCAGCAGGCTAGCGTACAGCTCCTACAATGAGCAGTTCTTC. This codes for CASRLAYSSYNEQFF.

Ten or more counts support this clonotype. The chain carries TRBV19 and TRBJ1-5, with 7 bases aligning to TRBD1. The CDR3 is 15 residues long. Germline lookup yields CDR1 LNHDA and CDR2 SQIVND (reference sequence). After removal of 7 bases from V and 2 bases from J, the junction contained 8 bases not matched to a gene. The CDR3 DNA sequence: TGTGCCAGTACCCCATTGGGGACAGGCAATCAGCCCCAGCATTTT. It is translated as CASTPLGTGNQPQHF.

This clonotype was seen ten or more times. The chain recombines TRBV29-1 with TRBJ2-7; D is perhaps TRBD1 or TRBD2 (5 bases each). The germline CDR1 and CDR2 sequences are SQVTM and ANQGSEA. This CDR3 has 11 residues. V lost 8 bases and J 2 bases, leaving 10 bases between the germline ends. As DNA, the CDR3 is TGCAGCTCGAGAGGGGCCTACGAGCAGTACTTC. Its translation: CSSRGAYEQYF.

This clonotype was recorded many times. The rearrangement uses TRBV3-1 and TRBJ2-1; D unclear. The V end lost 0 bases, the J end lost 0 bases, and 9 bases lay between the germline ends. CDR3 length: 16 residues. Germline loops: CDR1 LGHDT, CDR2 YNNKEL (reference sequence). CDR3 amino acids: CASSQDLASSYNEQFF. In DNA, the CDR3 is TGTGCCAGCAGCCAAGATCTGGCAAGCTCCTACAATGAGCAGTTCTTC.

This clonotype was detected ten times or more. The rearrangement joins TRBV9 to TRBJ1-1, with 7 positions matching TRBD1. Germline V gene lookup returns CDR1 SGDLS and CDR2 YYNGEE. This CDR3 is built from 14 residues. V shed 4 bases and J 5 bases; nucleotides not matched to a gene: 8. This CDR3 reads CASSTSTGETEAFF. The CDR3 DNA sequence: TGTGCCAGCAGCACCTCCACAGGGGAAACTGAAGCTTTCTTT.

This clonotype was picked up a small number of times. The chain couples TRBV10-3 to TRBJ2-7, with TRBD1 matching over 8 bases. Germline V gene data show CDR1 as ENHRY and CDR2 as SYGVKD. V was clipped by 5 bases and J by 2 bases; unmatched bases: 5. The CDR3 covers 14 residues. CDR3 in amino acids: CAISPRQGTYEQYF. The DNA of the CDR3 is TGTGCCATCAGTCCTAGACAGGGGACCTACGAGCAGTACTTC.

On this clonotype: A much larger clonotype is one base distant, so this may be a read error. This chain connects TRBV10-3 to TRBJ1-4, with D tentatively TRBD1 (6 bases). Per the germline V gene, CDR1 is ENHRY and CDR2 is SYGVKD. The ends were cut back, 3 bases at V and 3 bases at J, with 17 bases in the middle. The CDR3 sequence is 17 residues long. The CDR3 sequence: CAISESRLRGSNEKLFF. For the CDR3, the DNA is TGTGCCATCAGTGAATCCAGACTTAGGGGGTCTAATGAAAAACTGTTTTTT.

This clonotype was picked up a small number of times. The CDR3 DNA follows: TGTGCCAGCAGCTTAGATCGGCGCTACTCCTACGAGCAGTACTTC. Translated, it gives CASSLDRRYSYEQYF. The rearrangement uses TRBV11-2 and TRBJ2-7; D gene unclear. CDR3 length: 15 residues. Trimming left V 0 bases short and J 0 bases short, with 9 bases between. Germline lookup yields CDR1 SGHAT and CDR2 FQNNGV.

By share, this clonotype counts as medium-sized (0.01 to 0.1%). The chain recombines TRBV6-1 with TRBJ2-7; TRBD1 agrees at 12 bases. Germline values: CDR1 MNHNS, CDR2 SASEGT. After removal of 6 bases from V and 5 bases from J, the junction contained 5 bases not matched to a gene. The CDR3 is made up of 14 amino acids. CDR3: CASRAGTGGNEQYF. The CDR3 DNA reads TGTGCCAGCAGGGCCGGGACAGGGGGCAACGAGCAGTACTTC.

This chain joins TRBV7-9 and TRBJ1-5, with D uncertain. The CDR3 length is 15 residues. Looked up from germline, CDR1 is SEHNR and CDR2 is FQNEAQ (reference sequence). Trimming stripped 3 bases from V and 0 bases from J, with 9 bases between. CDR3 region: CASSFGSHSNQPQHF. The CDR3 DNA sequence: TGTGCCAGCAGCTTTGGCAGCCATAGCAATCAGCCCCAGCATTTT.

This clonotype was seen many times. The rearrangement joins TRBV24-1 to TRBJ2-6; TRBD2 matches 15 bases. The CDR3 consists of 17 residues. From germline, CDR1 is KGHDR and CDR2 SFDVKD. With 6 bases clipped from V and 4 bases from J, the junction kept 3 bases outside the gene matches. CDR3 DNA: TGTGCCACCAGTCCGGGACTAGCGGGAGGCGGGGCCAACGTCCTGACTTTC. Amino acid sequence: CATSPGLAGGGANVLTF.

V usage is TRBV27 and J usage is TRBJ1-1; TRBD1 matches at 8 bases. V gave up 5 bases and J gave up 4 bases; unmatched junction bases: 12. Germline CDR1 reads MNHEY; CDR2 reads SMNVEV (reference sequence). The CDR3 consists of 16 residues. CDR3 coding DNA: TGTGCCAGCAGTCAACCCCGAGGCAGGGGGCCCACTGAAGCTTTCTTT. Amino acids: CASSQPRGRGPTEAFF.

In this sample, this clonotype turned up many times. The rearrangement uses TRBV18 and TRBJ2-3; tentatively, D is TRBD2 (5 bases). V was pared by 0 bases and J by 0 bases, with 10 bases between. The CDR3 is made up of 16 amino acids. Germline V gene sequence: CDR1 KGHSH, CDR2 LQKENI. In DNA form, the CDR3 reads TGTGCCAGCTCACCACCGGGTAGGACTAGCACAGATACGCAGTATTTT. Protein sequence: CASSPPGRTSTDTQYF. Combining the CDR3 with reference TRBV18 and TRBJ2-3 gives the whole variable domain NAGVMQNPRHLVRRRGQEARLRCSPMKGHSHVYWYRQLPEEGLKFMVYLQKENIIDESGMPKERFSAEFPKEGPSILRIQQVVRGDSAAYFCASSPPGRTSTDTQYFGPGTRLTVL.

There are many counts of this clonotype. CDR3 DNA sequence: TGCGCCAGCAGGACAGGGACCTCGGGTGAGCAGTTCTTC. As protein: CASRTGTSGEQFF. The genes are TRBV5-1 and TRBJ2-1; 7 bases line up with TRBD1. There are 13 residues in the CDR3. The V gene's germline CDR1 is SGHRS and CDR2 YFSETQ. V gave up 5 bases and J gave up 9 bases; unmatched junction bases: 8.

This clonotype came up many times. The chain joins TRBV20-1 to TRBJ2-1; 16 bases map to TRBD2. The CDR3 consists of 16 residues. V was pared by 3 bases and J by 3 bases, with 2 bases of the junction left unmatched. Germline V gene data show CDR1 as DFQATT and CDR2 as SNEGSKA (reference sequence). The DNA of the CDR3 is TGCAGTGCTAGGGGACTAGCGGGAGGGGACTACAATGAGCAGTTCTTC. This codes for CSARGLAGGDYNEQFF.